This TCR beta chain originates from a study of T cell responses to AZD1222 COVID-19 vaccine. Method: immunoSEQ multiplex PCR; TCRdb's copy keeps in-frame clones and lacks some. In the table there are about 150,000 clones, roughly nine tenths of which are singletons. The CDR3 has 13 amino acids. V was cut by 1 base and J by 4 bases, with 8 bases left in between. Germline CDR1 LGHNA, CDR2 YNFKEQ. Only a few counts were recorded for this clone. The source is an adult who had recovered from COVID-19. This rearrangement joins TRBV4-2 to TRBJ2-7; D is uncertain. The sequencing used peripheral blood, collected after recovery from COVID-19. The CDR3 spells CASSQGTVYEQYF. The CDR3 DNA follows: TGTGCCAGCAGCCAAGGAACAGTTTACGAGCAGTACTTC.